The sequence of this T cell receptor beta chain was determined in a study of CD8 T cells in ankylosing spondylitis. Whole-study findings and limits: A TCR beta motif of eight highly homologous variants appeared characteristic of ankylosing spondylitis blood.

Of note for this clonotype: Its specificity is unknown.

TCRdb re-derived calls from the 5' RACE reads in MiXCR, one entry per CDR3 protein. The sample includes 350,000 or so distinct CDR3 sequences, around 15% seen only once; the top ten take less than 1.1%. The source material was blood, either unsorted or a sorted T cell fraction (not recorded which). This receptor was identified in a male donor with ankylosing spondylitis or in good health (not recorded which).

The CDR3 nucleotides read TGTGCCAGCAGCGTGACAGGGAACTATGGCTACACCTTC. Residues: CASSVTGNYGYTF. The chain has TRBV6-1 and TRBJ1-2; 7 positions agree with TRBD1. This CDR3 spans 13 amino acids. With V trimmed by 6 bases and J by 2 bases, 3 bases remained unmatched. CDR1 is MNHNS, CDR2 SASEGT, per germline.